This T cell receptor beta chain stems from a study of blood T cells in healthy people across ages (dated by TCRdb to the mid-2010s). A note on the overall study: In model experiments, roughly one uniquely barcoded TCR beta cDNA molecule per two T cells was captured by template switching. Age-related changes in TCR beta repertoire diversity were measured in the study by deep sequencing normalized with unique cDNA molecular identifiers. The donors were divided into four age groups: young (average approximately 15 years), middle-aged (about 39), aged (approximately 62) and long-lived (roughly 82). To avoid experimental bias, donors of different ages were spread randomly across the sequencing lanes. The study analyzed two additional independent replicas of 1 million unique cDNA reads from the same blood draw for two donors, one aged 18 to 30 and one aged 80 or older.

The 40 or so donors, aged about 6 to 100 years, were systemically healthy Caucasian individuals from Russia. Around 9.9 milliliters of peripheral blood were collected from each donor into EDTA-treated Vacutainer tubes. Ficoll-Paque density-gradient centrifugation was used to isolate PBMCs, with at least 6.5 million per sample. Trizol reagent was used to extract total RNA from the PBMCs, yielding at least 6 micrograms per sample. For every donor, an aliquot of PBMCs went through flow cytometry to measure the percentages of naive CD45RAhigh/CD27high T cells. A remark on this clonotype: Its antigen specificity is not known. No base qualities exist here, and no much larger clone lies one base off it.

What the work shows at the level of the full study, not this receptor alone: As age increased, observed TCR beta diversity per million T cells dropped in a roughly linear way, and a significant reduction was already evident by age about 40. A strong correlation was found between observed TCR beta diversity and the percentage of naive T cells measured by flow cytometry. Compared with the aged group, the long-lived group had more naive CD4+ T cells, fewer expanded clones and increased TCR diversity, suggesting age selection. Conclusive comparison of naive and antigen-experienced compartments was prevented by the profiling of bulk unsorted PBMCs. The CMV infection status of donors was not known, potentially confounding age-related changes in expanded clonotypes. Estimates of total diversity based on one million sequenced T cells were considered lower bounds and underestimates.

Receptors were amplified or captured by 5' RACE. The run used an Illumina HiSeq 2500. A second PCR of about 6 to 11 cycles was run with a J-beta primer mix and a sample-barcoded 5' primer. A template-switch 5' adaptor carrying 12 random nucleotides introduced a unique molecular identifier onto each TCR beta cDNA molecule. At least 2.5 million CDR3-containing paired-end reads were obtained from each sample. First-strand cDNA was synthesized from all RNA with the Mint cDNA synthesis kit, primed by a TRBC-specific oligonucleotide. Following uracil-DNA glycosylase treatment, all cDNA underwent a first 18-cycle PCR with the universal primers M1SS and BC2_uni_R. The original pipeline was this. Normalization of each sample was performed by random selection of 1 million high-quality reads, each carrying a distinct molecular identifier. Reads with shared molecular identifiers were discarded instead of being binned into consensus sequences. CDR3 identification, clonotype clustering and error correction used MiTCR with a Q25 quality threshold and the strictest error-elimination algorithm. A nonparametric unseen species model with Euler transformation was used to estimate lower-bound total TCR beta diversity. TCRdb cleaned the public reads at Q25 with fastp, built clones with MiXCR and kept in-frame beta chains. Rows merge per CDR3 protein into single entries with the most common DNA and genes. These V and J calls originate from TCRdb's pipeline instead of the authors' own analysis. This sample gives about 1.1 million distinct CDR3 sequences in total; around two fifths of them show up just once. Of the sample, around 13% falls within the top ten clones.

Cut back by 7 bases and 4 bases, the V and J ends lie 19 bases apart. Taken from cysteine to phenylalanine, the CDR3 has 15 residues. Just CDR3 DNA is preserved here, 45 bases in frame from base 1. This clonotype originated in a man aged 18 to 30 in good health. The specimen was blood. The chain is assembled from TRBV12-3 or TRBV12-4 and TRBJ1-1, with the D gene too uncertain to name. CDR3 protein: CASTPGMDASTEAFF. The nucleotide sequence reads TGTGCCAGCACTCCTGGCATGGACGCGAGCACTGAAGCTTTCTTT.